This TCR beta chain stems from a study of cytomegalovirus exposure and HLA in healthy donors. Study-level background: Unique TCRs numbering around 85 million, obtained from HLA-typed donors, made up an early data release.

Study-level points and caveats: HLA allele associations emerged for 15,000 to 20,000 TCR beta sequences in a later analysis, at 0.05 false discovery rate. In a later analysis, TCR association rates varied by HLA locus: DRB1 most, HLA-C fewest.

Trimming stripped 0 bases from V and 2 bases from J, with 13 bases between. This CDR3 is 16 amino acids long. Germline CDR1 reads LGHNT; CDR2 reads FRNRAP. 60 Vbeta and 13 Jbeta primers were used in PCR. The method was immunoSEQ multiplex PCR; TCRdb's version includes in-frame clones alone and lacks a portion of them. The profile shows hundreds of thousands of clones, 60% to 85% of them singletons. This clone was counted a few times. Its antigen is currently unknown. Sequenced material: PBMCs. J is TRBJ1-2 and V is TRBV12-5; D gene unclear. This clonotype was sampled from a man aged 35-49 years in good health and CMV-seronegative. The CDR3 coding sequence is TGTGCTAGTGGTTTGGTACTGGGCAGGCCGAACTATGGCTACACCTTC. Translation gives CASGLVLGRPNYGYTF.